This TCR beta chain was found in a study of PD-L1 blockade in urothelial cancer. Study-level information: Administration of atezolizumab to patients began at some point between 2013 and 2014, at 1,200 mg intravenously every 3 weeks. Bladder-origin urothelial cancer in males covered twenty-five of 29 patients. Blood-derived samples held a median about 150,000 T cells.

Generated by immunoSEQ multiplex PCR, the TCRdb table keeps only in-frame clones and is missing some. Of about 130,000 clones in the sample, 65% to 85% were seen once. In germline, CDR1 is MNHEY, CDR2 SVGAGI. The CDR3 contains 15 residues. V dropped 5 bases and J dropped 6 bases, with 19 bases sitting between them. Noted time point: pretreatment peripheral blood. Each patient contributed between 1 and 8 total time points of blood mononuclear cells, pretreatment and during treatment. The sequence was collected from a man over 45 with urothelial cancer. The chain uses TRBV6-5 and TRBJ1-1; D unclear. The sequencing here drew on PBMCs, taken around atezolizumab (anti-PD-L1) treatment. The CDR3 spells CASSASGGMTAEAFF. The CDR3 DNA reads TGTGCCAGCAGTGCTTCGGGAGGGATGACGGCTGAAGCTTTCTTT.